The next 21 T cell receptor beta chains were all read from a single sample in a study of T-cell memory formation after mild COVID-19. TCRdb processed the 5' RACE reads anew with MiXCR; each CDR3 protein has one entry. This sample has a few hundred thousand distinct CDR3 sequences, with roughly 15% found just once. Sequenced input: PBMCs or a T cell subset sorted from them (not recorded which). These receptors came from a young man who had mild COVID-19 (a few samples of this study predate the infection). Cell type and time point are not known.

This chain links TRBV7-3 with TRBJ2-1, with TRBD2 as a possible D gene (6 bases). V lost 4 bases, J lost 9 bases, and 16 bases lay in between. The length of the CDR3 is 14 residues. Germline CDR1 and CDR2: SGHTA and FQGTGA. CDR3 sequence reads: CASSSAAGWGEQFF. DNA for the CDR3: TGTGCCAGCAGCTCTGCCGCGGGATGGGGTGAGCAGTTCTTC.

This sequence joins TRBV7-3 and TRBJ1-4; TRBD1 matches 9 bases. Per germline, CDR1 SGHTA and CDR2 FQGTGA. The J segment lost 5 bases and the V segment lost 5 bases, leaving 3 bases of the junction unmatched. The CDR3 spans 14 residues. The CDR3 bases are TGTGCCAGCAGCCAAGGACAGGGGAATGAAAAACTGTTTTTT. This translates into CASSQGQGNEKLFF.

This rearrangement joins TRBV7-8 to TRBJ2-1; D may be TRBD1 or TRBD2 (5 bases each). CDR1 is SGHVS and CDR2 is FQNEAQ in the germline V gene. This CDR3 region has 24 residues. V shed 2 bases and J shed 2 bases, with 37 bases lying between them. The CDR3 bases are TGTGCCAGCAGCTTACTGAATTCTGGTCAAGGGGACCTAAAATGGTCGGGTACCTACAATGAGCAGTTCTTC. Translation: CASSLLNSGQGDLKWSGTYNEQFF.

The rearrangement links TRBV14 to TRBJ1-3; D perhaps matches TRBD1 (5 bases). V lost 6 bases to trimming and J lost 3 bases, with 15 bases between them. This CDR3 is built from 15 residues. The germline CDR1 and CDR2 sequences are SGHDN and FVKESK. The CDR3 reads CASSRSDSLGNTIYF. The CDR3 region has the DNA TGTGCCAGCAGTCGATCCGACAGCCTTGGAAACACCATATATTTT.

Only a few counts were recorded for this clonotype. This chain connects TRBV6-2 or TRBV6-3 to TRBJ2-7; 10 bases are a match to TRBD2. Per the germline V gene, CDR1 is MNHEY and CDR2 is SVGEGT. The CDR3 runs to 16 residues. J was trimmed by 3 bases and V by 2 bases; bases with no gene match: 7. The CDR3 sequence: CASSYALAGAVYEQYV. The CDR3 nucleotides are TGTGCCAGCAGTTACGCGCTAGCGGGGGCCGTCTACGAGCAGTACGTC.

The gene calls are TRBV20-1 and TRBJ1-1; D uncertain. Trimming pared 3 bases from V and 3 bases from J, leaving 5 bases between. The CDR3 has 11 amino acids. Germline lookup yields CDR1 DFQATT and CDR2 SNEGSKA (reference sequence). CDR3 amino acids: CSASGYTEAFF. The DNA of the CDR3 is TGCAGTGCTAGCGGTTACACTGAAGCTTTCTTT.

In its sample, this clonotype was seen a few times. The chain recombines TRBV9 with TRBJ2-3; D may be TRBD2 (6 bases). Germline V gene data show CDR1 as SGDLS and CDR2 as YYNGEE. The length of the CDR3 is 14 residues. V was pared by 2 bases and J by 5 bases, with 12 bases between. The chain's CDR3 is CASSVLWGGDTQYF. CDR3 bases: TGTGCCAGCAGCGTTCTTTGGGGAGGAGATACGCAGTATTTT.

This chain joins TRBV3-1 and TRBJ1-2; D is possibly TRBD1 (6 bases). Trimming removed 3 bases from V and 0 bases from J, with 20 bases in between. Per germline, CDR1 LGHDT and CDR2 YNNKEL (reference sequence). This CDR3 contains 18 residues. The CDR3 bases are TGTGCCAGCAGCCAGGCGGACAGACTCTCCCCTGCTAACTATGGCTACACCTTC. Amino acid sequence: CASSQADRLSPANYGYTF.

The V gene is TRBV4-3, the J gene TRBJ2-3; 9 positions agree with TRBD1. This CDR3 has 18 amino acids. The J segment lost 0 bases and the V segment lost 3 bases, leaving 10 bases of the junction unmatched. CDR1 and CDR2 from the germline V gene are LGHNA and YSLEER. CDR3 coding DNA: TGCGCCAGCAGCCAGCAAAGGACAGGGGACGCCAGCACAGATACGCAGTATTTT. This translates into CASSQQRTGDASTDTQYF.

The chain has TRBV29-1 and TRBJ2-7; 8 nucleotides line up with TRBD1. V gave up 7 bases and J gave up 7 bases; unmatched junction bases: 6. The CDR3 length is 11 residues. CDR1 is SQVTM and CDR2 is ANQGSEA in the germline V gene. The CDR3: CSAGQGKEQYV. CDR3 DNA sequence: TGCAGCGCAGGACAGGGTAAAGAGCAGTACGTC.

This clonotype came up a few times. The chain combines TRBV19 with TRBJ1-5; 8 bases fit TRBD1. The V gene end was trimmed by 6 bases and the J gene end by 5 bases; junction bases not matched to a gene: 9. The CDR3 has 15 amino acids. Per germline, CDR1 LNHDA and CDR2 SQIVND (reference sequence). CDR3 sequence reads: CASSALGTGHQPQHF. CDR3 coding DNA: TGTGCCAGTAGCGCACTCGGGACAGGACATCAGCCCCAGCATTTT.

J is TRBJ2-3 and V is TRBV20-1; maybe TRBD1 (6 bases). Germline-derived CDR1 and CDR2 are DFQATT and SNEGSKA (reference sequence). Trimming took off 6 bases at V and 2 bases at J, with 18 bases between the two ends. This CDR3 has 15 residues. This chain's CDR3 is CSANTGTRDTDTQYF. Written as DNA, the CDR3 is TGCAGTGCCAACACCGGGACAAGAGACACAGATACGCAGTATTTT.

The chain's CDR3 is CASTFRQQETQYF. CDR3 DNA sequence: TGTGCCAGCACGTTCAGGCAACAAGAGACCCAGTACTTC. The genes are TRBV7-6 and TRBJ2-5; D remains ambiguous. CDR1 is SGHVS and CDR2 is FNYEAQ in the germline V gene. Trimming left V 7 bases short and J 2 bases short, with 11 bases between. There are 13 residues in the CDR3. The full variable domain, its missing parts supplied by reference TRBV7-6 and TRBJ2-5, is GAGVSQSPRYKVTKRGQDVALRCDPISGHVSLYWYRQALGQGPEFLTYFNYEAQQDKSGLPNDRFSAERPEGSISTLTIQRTEQRDSAMYRCASTFRQQETQYFGPGTRLLVL.

This chain links TRBV7-9 with TRBJ2-5, with a tentative D call TRBD1 (6 bases). Germline CDR1 reads SEHNR; CDR2 reads FQNEAQ (reference sequence). This CDR3 spans 16 amino acids. V lost 1 base and J 1 base, leaving 13 bases between the germline ends. The CDR3 DNA reads as TGTGCCAGCAGCTTAGGACCTAGGGACATCCAAGAGACCCAGTACTTC. Protein sequence: CASSLGPRDIQETQYF.

This clonotype is a singleton in its sample. The J gene is TRBJ1-5, the V gene TRBV29-1; TRBD1 matches 8 bases. V lost 6 bases and J lost 2; bases outside the gene matches: 3. Germline V gene sequence: CDR1 SQVTM, CDR2 ANQGSEA. The CDR3 totals 13 residues. CDR3 sequence (DNA): TGCAGCGTCAGGGGGCCGGGCAATCAGCCCCAGCATTTT. This gives the protein CSVRGPGNQPQHF.

This clonotype was detected only a few times. The chain combines TRBV4-3 with TRBJ2-2; TRBD2 is a possible D gene (6 bases). The germline gives CDR1 LGHNA, CDR2 YSLEER. This CDR3 has 17 residues. Trimming stripped 0 bases from V and 0 bases from J, with 11 bases between. The DNA for the CDR3 is TGCGCCAGCAGCCAAGATCGGGGACTCGCGAACACCGGGGAGCTGTTTTTT. This translates into CASSQDRGLANTGELFF.

There are a few counts of this clonotype. The gene calls are TRBV7-6 and TRBJ2-3, with a possible D match to TRBD2 (6 bases). The CDR3 has 16 residues. CDR1 and CDR2 from the germline V gene are SGHVS and FNYEAQ. The V end lost 5 bases, the J end lost 2 bases, and 17 bases lay between the germline ends. The CDR3 nucleotides are TGTGCCAGCAGCCCAGGGACTGGGAGATACACAGATACGCAGTATTTT. This translates into CASSPGTGRYTDTQYF.

The J gene is TRBJ2-1, the V gene TRBV18; D not certain. The CDR3 totals 15 residues. V dropped 3 bases and J dropped 2 bases, with 11 bases sitting between them. Per germline, CDR1 KGHSH and CDR2 LQKENI. CDR3 coding DNA: TGTGCCAGCTCACCGAACCCGGCGACCTACAATGAGCAGTTCTTC. Amino acids: CASSPNPATYNEQFF. Full variable domain (missing parts from reference TRBV18 and TRBJ2-1): NAGVMQNPRHLVRRRGQEARLRCSPMKGHSHVYWYRQLPEEGLKFMVYLQKENIIDESGMPKERFSAEFPKEGPSILRIQQVVRGDSAAYFCASSPNPATYNEQFFGPGTRLTVL.

The V call is TRBV9, the J call TRBJ2-2, with 9 bases that match TRBD2. CDR1 is SGDLS and CDR2 is YYNGEE in the germline V gene. Unmatched junction bases numbered 10, after V lost 0 bases and J lost 4 bases. This CDR3 has 18 residues. CDR3 amino acids: CASSVEVEAGGLTGELFF. The CDR3, as DNA: TGTGCCAGCAGCGTAGAGGTTGAGGCGGGGGGGCTCACCGGGGAGCTGTTTTTT.

This clonotype turned up a few times. The CDR3 loop reads CAISDPGTIDEQFF. CDR3 bases: TGTGCCATCAGTGACCCGGGAACGATTGATGAGCAGTTCTTC. The gene calls are TRBV10-3 and TRBJ2-1; D is perhaps TRBD2 (5 bases). Germline assignment: CDR1 ENHRY and CDR2 SYGVKD. This CDR3 has 14 residues. Between the trimmed V and J ends, which lost 3 bases and 8 bases, there was a span of 14 bases.

Only a few counts were recorded for this clonotype. The rearrangement joins TRBV6-2 or TRBV6-3 to TRBJ2-1; TRBD1 matches at 9 bases. After removal of 7 bases from V and 10 bases from J, the junction contained 17 bases not matched to a gene. The length of the CDR3 is 16 residues. Germline V gene lookup returns CDR1 MNHEY and CDR2 SVGEGT. CDR3 nucleotides: TGTGCCAGCACCATACGGGGGACAGGGTTCGTGCGGGAGCAGTTCTTC. It translates to CASTIRGTGFVREQFF.